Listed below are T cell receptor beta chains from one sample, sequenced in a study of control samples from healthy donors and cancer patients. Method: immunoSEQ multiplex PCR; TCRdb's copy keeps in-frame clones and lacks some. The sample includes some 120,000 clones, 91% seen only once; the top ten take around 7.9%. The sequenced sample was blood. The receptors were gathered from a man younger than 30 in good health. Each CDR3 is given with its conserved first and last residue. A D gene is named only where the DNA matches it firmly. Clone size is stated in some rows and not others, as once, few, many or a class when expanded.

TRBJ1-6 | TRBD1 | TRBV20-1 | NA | CSASFPGQVNSPLHF
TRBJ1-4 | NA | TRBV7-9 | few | CASSLGTDNNEKLFF
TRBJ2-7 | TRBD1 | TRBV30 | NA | CAWSRDRSEQYF
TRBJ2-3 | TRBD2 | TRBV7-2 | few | CASSLRGGADRSTDTQYF
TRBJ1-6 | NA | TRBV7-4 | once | CASSSPHRDWSYNSPLHF
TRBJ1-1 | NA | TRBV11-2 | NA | CASSIQISSEAFF
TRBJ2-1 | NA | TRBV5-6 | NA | CASSLSTEQFF
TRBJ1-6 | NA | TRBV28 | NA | CASSLAGANSPLHF
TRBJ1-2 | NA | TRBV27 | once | CASSFSQGTTNYGYTF
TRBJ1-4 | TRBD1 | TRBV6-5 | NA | CASSPGGAKLFF
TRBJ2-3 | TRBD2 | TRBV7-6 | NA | CASNLGTSGGASTDTQYF
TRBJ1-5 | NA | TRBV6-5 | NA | CASGTDYYSNQPQHF
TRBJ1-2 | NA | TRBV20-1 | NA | CSAPANYGYTF
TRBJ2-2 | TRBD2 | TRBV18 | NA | CASSPPEAGADTGELFF
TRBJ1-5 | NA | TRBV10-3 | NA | CAISEDSSNQPQHF
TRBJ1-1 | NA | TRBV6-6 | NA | CASSYSARAEAFF
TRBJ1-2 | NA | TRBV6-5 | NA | CASSYQPEGGYTF
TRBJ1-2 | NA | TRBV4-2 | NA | CASSQVLASYPNYGYTF
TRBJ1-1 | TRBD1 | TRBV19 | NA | CASSKSDRGMNTEAFF